Listed below are T cell receptor beta chains from one sample, sequenced in a study of identical twins. Each CDR3 protein gets one entry after TCRdb re-called the 5' RACE reads with MiXCR. Of fewer than 550,000 distinct CDR3 sequences listed, roughly an eighth are singletons. The same sample was also studied in work on yellow fever vaccine responses in identical twins.

The sequenced sample was CD4+ T cells sorted from blood. Receptors were obtained from a young woman in good health. The CDR3 runs from the conserved cysteine through the conserved F or W. A D gene is named only where the DNA matches it firmly. Size is omitted from some rows. Given values are once, few, many or a class for expanded clones.

many TRBJ2-7 TRBV2 . CASSVKDNYEQYF TGTGCCAGCAGTGTGAAAGATAACTACGAGCAGTACTTC
. TRBJ1-5 TRBV20-1 TRBD1 CSARSGQGKRSDQPQHF TGCAGTGCTAGATCCGGACAGGGGAAGAGGTCTGATCAGCCCCAGCATTTT
. TRBJ2-6 TRBV6-2/TRBV6-3 . CASSKEQGLIGANVLTF TGTGCCAGCAGTAAGGAGCAGGGTTTAATCGGGGCCAACGTCCTGACTTTC
. TRBJ2-2 TRBV6-1 TRBD2 CASRKREAPTGELFF TGTGCCAGCAGGAAGCGGGAGGCCCCTACCGGGGAGCTGTTTTTT
. TRBJ2-7 TRBV12-3/TRBV12-4 TRBD2 CASSYIAGGRDEQYF TGTGCCAGCAGTTATATAGCGGGGGGAAGGGACGAGCAGTACTTC
few TRBJ2-1 TRBV12-3/TRBV12-4 . CASSFQAGLGAVNEQFF TGTGCCAGCAGTTTCCAGGCAGGGTTAGGGGCCGTCAATGAGCAGTTCTTC
. TRBJ2-5 TRBV12-3/TRBV12-4 . CASSFGRTMQETQYF TGTGCCAGCAGTTTCGGACGGACGATGCAAGAGACCCAGTACTTC
few TRBJ2-5 TRBV11-3 TRBD2 CASSMNGRAETQYF TGTGCCAGCAGCATGAACGGGAGGGCAGAGACCCAGTACTTC
. TRBJ2-2 TRBV11-2 . CASSFFQLEGANTGELFF TGTGCCAGCAGCTTTTTCCAACTAGAGGGGGCGAACACCGGGGAGCTGTTTTTT
many TRBJ1-4 TRBV7-8 . CASSPGLDEKLFF TGTGCCAGCAGCCCCGGCCTCGATGAAAAACTGTTTTTT
few TRBJ2-7 TRBV11-2 . CASSLKPGSHEQYF TGTGCCAGCAGCTTAAAACCGGGTTCTCACGAGCAGTACTTC
. TRBJ1-5 TRBV2 TRBD1 CASSERAGGSQPQHF TGTGCCAGCAGTGAACGGGCAGGGGGGTCTCAGCCCCAGCATTTT
many TRBJ1-2 TRBV6-1 TRBD1 CASREQGAGYGYTF TGTGCCAGCAGAGAACAGGGGGCCGGCTATGGCTACACCTTC
few TRBJ2-7 TRBV12-3/TRBV12-4 . CASSPQKGSEQYF TGTGCCAGCAGCCCCCAAAAGGGCAGCGAGCAGTACTTC
. TRBJ2-3 TRBV12-3/TRBV12-4 TRBD1 CASSLDRGARDTQYF TGTGCCAGCAGCCTGGACAGGGGGGCTAGAGATACGCAGTATTTT
. TRBJ2-7 TRBV15 TRBD2 CATSRDRRESSYEQYF TGTGCCACCAGCAGAGATCGGCGGGAGAGTTCCTACGAGCAGTACTTC
many TRBJ2-2 TRBV7-2 . CASSLAPVTGELFF TGTGCCAGCAGCTTAGCTCCCGTAACCGGGGAGCTGTTTTTT
. TRBJ2-5 TRBV11-2 TRBD2 CASSSKGLAGARGETQYF TGTGCCAGCAGCTCCAAGGGACTAGCGGGGGCCCGAGGAGAGACCCAGTACTTC
few TRBJ2-2 TRBV10-1 TRBD2 CASSPGTSGKNTGELFF TGCGCCAGCAGTCCCGGGACTAGCGGGAAGAACACCGGGGAGCTGTTTTTT
. TRBJ2-1 TRBV9 TRBD2 CASSVQIRVAGVANEQFF TGTGCCAGCAGCGTTCAAATACGGGTAGCGGGAGTTGCGAATGAGCAGTTCTTC
many TRBJ2-1 TRBV10-3 . CAISTVEEQFF TGTGCCATCAGCACTGTGGAAGAGCAGTTCTTC
few TRBJ2-7 TRBV28 . CASRLGRLNYEQYF TGTGCCAGCAGATTGGGACGGTTGAATTACGAGCAGTACTTC
. TRBJ2-7 TRBV5-5 TRBD1 CASSFPLDREKQYF TGTGCCAGCAGCTTTCCCCTGGACAGGGAGAAGCAGTACTTC
few TRBJ2-1 TRBV10-3 TRBD1 CAIRFTGAGNNEQFF TGTGCCATCAGATTCACAGGGGCAGGGAACAATGAGCAGTTCTTC
. TRBJ2-7 TRBV28 . CASSPTGSVYEQYF TGTGCCAGCAGTCCCACAGGGTCGGTCTACGAGCAGTACTTC
few TRBJ2-5 TRBV7-8 TRBD2 CASSLGGLAGAGETQYF TGTGCCAGCAGCTTAGGGGGACTAGCGGGAGCAGGGGAGACCCAGTACTTC
few TRBJ2-4 TRBV12-3/TRBV12-4 . CASSFRQGKNIQYF TGTGCCAGCAGTTTTCGGCAGGGGAAAAACATTCAGTACTTC
. TRBJ2-1 TRBV11-1 . CASSVSTLYNEQFF TGTGCCAGCAGCGTATCGACACTGTACAATGAGCAGTTCTTC
. TRBJ2-2 TRBV20-1 . CSAPLASGTGELFFF .
few TRBJ2-2 TRBV14 . CASSQGVGSRAVYTGELFF TGTGCCAGCAGCCAAGGAGTGGGGTCGAGGGCGGTATACACCGGGGAGCTGTTTTTT
few TRBJ2-6 TRBV6-1 . CASASRGKGLSGANVLTF TGTGCCAGCGCCTCTCGAGGGAAGGGCCTTTCTGGGGCCAACGTCCTGACTTTC
many TRBJ2-1 TRBV9 . CASTHLPPGSSYNEQFF TGTGCCAGCACCCACCTGCCCCCGGGGAGCTCCTACAATGAGCAGTTCTTC
many TRBJ1-3 TRBV3-1 . CASSQDTTGGNTIYF TGTGCCAGCAGCCAAGATACGACGGGGGGAAACACCATATATTTT
. TRBJ2-7 TRBV6-5 TRBD2 CASSSIAGAYYEQYF TGTGCCAGCAGTTCGATAGCGGGTGCTTACTACGAGCAGTACTTC
. TRBJ2-1 TRBV2 . CASSEVGVGYNEQFF TGTGCCAGCAGTGAAGTAGGGGTGGGGTACAATGAGCAGTTCTTC
few TRBJ2-7 TRBV27 TRBD1 CASSLSLGTGQFYEQYF TGTGCCAGCAGTTTATCCCTCGGGACAGGCCAGTTCTACGAGCAGTACTTC
. TRBJ2-3 TRBV29-1 TRBD1 CSVESRGTDTQYF TGCAGCGTTGAAAGCAGGGGGACAGATACGCAGTATTTT
few TRBJ2-2 TRBV7-3 TRBD2 CASTLTSGGASGELFF TGTGCCAGCACCCTGACTAGCGGGGGGGCCTCCGGGGAGCTGTTTTTT
few TRBJ1-6 TRBV12-3/TRBV12-4 TRBD1 CASSLGDSQDSPLHF TGTGCCAGCAGTTTGGGGGACAGTCAGGATTCACCCCTCCACTTT
. TRBJ2-1 TRBV7-2 . CASNNPRGGAYNEQFF TGTGCCAGCAACAACCCCAGGGGGGGTGCCTACAATGAGCAGTTCTTC
few TRBJ2-3 TRBV5-1 . CASSFRVADTQYF TGCGCCAGCAGCTTCAGGGTAGCAGATACGCAGTATTTT
. TRBJ2-1 TRBV11-2 TRBD2 CASSLDWREGSYNEQFF TGTGCCAGCAGCTTAGATTGGCGGGAGGGATCCTACAATGAGCAGTTCTTC